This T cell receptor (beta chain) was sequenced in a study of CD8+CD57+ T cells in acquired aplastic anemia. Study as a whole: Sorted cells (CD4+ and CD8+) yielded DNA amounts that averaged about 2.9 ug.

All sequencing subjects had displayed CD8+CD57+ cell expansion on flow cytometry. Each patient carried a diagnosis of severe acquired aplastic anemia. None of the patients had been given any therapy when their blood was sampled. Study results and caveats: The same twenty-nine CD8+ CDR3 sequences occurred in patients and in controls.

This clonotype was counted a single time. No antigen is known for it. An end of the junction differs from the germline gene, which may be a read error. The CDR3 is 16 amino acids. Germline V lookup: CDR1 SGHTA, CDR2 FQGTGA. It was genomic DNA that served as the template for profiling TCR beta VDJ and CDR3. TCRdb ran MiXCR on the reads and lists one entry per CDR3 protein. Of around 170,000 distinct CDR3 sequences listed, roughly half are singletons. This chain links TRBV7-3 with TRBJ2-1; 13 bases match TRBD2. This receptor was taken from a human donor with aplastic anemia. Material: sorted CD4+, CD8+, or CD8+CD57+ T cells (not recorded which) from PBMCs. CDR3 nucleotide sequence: TGCGCCAGCAGCCAAGGTACTAGCGGGGGGGCAAACGAGCAGTTCTTC. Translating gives CASSQGTSGGANEQFF.